This TCR beta chain was retrieved from a study of blood T cell repertoires in COVID-19. Across the study: The United States, Italy and Spain supplied acute and convalescent COVID-19 samples. T cells, B-cell-depleted T cells, or PBMCs provided the cDNA or gDNA that served as material.

Sequencing was performed with immunoSEQ multiplex PCR; in TCRdb, only in-frame clones are kept and a portion is missing. The sample lists 300,000 to 450,000 clones, roughly 87% occurring once. The CDR3 totals 13 residues. The V gene lost 5 bases and the J gene lost 6 bases, with 11 bases spanning the gap. From germline, CDR1 is MDHEN and CDR2 SYDVKM. Participants spanned ages about 18 to 100 years and resided in about two dozen US areas. Which cohort a participant joined came from the clinical history participants gave. The source material was PBMCs or T cells enriched from blood (not recorded which). The TCR was taken from a woman aged 30 to 39 who had recovered from COVID-19. V and J are TRBV28 and TRBJ1-5, with D possibly being TRBD1 (5 bases). In DNA, the CDR3 is TGTGCCAGCAGTGGTGGGGGGGTTCAGCCCCAGCATTTT. Residues: CASSGGGVQPQHF.